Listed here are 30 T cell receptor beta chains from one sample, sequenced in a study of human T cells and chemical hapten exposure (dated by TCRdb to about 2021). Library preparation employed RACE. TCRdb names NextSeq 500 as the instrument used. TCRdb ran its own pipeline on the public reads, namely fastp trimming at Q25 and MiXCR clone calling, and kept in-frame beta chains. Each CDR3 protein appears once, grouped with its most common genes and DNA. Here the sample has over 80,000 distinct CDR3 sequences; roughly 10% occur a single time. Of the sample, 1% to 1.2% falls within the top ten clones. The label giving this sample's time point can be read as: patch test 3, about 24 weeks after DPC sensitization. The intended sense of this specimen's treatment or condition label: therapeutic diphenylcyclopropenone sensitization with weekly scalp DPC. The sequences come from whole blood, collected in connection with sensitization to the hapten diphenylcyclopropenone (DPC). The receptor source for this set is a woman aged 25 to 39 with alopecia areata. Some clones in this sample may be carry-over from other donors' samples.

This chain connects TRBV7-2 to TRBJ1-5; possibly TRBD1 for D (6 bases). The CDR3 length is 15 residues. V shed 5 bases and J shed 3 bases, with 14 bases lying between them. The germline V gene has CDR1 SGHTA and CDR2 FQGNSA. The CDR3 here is CASSPDGQYNQPQHF. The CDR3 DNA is TGTGCCAGCAGCCCCGACGGACAGTACAATCAGCCCCAGCATTTT. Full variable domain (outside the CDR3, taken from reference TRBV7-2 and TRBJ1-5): GAGVSQSPSNKVTEKGKDVELRCDPISGHTALYWYRQSLGQGLEFLIYFQGNSAPDKSGLPSDRFSAERTGGSVSTLTIQRTQQEDSAVYLCASSPDGQYNQPQHFGDGTRLSIL.

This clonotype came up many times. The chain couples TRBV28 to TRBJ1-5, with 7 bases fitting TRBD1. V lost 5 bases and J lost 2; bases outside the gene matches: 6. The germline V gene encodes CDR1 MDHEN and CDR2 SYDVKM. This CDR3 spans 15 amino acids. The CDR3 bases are TGTGCCAGCAGTCGGGGACAGATCGGCAATCAGCCCCAGCATTTT. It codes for CASSRGQIGNQPQHF. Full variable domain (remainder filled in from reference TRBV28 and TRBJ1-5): DVKVTQSSRYLVKRTGEKVFLECVQDMDHENMFWYRQDPGLGLRLIYFSYDVKMKEKGDIPEGYSVSREKKERFSLILESASTNQTSMYLCASSRGQIGNQPQHFGDGTRLSIL.

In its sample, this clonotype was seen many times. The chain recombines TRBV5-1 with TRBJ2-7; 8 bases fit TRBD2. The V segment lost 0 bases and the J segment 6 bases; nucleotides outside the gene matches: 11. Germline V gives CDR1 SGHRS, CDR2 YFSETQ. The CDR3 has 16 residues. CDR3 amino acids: CASSLEERLAGVEQYF. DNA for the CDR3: TGCGCCAGCAGCTTGGAGGAGAGGCTAGCGGGCGTCGAGCAGTACTTC.

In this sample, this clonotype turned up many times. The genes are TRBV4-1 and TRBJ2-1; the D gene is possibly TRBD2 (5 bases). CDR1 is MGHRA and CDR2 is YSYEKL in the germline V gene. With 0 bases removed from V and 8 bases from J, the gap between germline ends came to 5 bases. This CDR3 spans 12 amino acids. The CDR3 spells CASSQEGDEQFF. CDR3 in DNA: TGCGCCAGCAGCCAAGAGGGAGATGAGCAGTTCTTC.

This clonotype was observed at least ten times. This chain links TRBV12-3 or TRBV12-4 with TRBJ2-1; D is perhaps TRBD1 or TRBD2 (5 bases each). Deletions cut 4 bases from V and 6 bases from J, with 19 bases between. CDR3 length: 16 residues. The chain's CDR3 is CASSSTDRSGGNEQFF. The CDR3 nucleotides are TGTGCCAGCAGTTCGACTGACCGTAGTGGGGGCAATGAGCAGTTCTTC.

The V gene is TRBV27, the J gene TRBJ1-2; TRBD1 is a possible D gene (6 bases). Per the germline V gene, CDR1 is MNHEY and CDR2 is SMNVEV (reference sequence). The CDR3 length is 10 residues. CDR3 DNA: TGTAGGGGGAACAGGGAGGGCTACACCTTC. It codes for CRGNREGYTF.

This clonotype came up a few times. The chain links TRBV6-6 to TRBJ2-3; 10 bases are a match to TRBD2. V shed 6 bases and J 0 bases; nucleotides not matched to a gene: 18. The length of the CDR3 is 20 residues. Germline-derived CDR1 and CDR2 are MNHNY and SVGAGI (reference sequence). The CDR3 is CASSLSQTSGYFISTDTQYF. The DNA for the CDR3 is TGTGCCAGCAGCCTATCCCAGACTAGCGGGTACTTTATTAGCACAGATACGCAGTATTTT.

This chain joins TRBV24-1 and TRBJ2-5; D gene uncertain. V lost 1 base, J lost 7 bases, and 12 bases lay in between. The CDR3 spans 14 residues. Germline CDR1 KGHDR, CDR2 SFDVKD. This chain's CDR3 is CATSDFSAEGTQYF. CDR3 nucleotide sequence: TGTGCCACCAGTGATTTTTCGGCAGAAGGGACCCAGTACTTC.

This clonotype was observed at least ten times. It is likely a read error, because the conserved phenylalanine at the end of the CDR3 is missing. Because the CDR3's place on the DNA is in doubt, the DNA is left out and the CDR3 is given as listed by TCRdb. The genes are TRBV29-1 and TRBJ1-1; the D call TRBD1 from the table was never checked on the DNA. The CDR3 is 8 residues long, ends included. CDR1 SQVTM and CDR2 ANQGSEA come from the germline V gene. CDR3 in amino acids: CSAGGPYI.

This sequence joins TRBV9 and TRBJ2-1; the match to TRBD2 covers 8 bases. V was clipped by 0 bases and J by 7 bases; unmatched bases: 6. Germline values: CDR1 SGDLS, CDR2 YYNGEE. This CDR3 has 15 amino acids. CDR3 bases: TGTGCCAGCAGCGTAGGGGGAGCGGGAGTAAATGAGCAGTTCTTC. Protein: CASSVGGAGVNEQFF. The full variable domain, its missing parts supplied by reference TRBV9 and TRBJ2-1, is DSGVTQTPKHLITATGQRVTLRCSPRSGDLSVYWYQQSLDQGLQFLIQYYNGEERAKGNILERFSAQQFPDLHSELNLSSLELGDSALYFCASSVGGAGVNEQFFGPGTRLTVL.

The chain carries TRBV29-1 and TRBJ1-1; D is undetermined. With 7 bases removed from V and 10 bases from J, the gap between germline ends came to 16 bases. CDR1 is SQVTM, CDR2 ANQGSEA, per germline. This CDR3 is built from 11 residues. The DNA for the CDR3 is TGCAGCGCCAGAGAGGAGGCCGGAGCTTTCTTT. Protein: CSAREEAGAFF. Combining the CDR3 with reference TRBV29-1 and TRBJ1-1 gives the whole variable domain SAVISQKPSRDICQRGTSLTIQCQVDSQVTMMFWYRQQPGQSLTLIATANQGSEATYESGFVIDKFPISRPNLTFSTLTVSNMSPEDSSIYLCSAREEAGAFFGQGTRLTVV.

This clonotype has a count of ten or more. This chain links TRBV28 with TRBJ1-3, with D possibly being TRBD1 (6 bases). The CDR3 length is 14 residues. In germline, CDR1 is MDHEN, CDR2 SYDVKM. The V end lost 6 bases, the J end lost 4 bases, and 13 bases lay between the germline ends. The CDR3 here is CASRNTGQGNTIYF. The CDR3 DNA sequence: TGTGCCAGCAGAAATACAGGGCAAGGAAACACCATATATTTT.

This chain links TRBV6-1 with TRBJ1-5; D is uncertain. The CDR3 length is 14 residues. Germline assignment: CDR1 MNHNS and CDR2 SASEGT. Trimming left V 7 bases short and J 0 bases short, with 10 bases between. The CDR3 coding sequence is TGTGCCAGCACACTAGGGAATAGCAATCAGCCCCAGCATTTT. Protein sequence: CASTLGNSNQPQHF.

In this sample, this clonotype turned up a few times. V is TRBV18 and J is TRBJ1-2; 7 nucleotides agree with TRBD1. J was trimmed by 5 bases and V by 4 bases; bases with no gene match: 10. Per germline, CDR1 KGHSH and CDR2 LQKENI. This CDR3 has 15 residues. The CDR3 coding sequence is TGTGCCAGCTCACTTTTCAGTGGGACAGATTATGGCTACACCTTC. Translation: CASSLFSGTDYGYTF.

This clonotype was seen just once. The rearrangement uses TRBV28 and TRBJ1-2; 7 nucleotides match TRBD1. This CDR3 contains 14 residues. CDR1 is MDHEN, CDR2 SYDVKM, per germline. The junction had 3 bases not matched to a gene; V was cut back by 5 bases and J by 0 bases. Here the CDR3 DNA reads TGTGCCAGCAGTACAGGGGCGGCTAACTATGGCTACACCTTC. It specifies CASSTGAANYGYTF.

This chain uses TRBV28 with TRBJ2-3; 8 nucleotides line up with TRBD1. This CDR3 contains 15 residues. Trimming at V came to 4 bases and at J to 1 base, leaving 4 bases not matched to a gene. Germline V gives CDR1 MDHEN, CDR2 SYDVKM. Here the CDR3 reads CASSSPGQGTDTQYF. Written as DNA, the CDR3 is TGTGCCAGCAGTTCCCCGGGACAGGGCACAGATACGCAGTATTTT.

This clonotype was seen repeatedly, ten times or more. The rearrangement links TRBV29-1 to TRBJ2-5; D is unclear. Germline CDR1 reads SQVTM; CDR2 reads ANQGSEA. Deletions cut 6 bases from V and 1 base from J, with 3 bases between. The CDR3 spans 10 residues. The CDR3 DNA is TGCAGCGTGATCCAAGAGACCCAGTACTTC. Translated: CSVIQETQYF.

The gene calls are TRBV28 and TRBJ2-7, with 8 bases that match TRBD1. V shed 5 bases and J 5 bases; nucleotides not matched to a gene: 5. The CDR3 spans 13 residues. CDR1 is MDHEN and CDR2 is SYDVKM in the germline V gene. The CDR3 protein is CASSPGTGNEQYV. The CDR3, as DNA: TGTGCCAGCAGTCCCGGGACAGGAAACGAGCAGTACGTC.

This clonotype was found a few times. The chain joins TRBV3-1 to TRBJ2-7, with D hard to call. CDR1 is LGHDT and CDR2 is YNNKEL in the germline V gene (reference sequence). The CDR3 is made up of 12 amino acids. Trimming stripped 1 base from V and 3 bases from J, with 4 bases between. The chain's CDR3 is CASSQGVYEQYV. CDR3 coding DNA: TGTGCCAGCAGCCAAGGGGTCTACGAGCAGTACGTC.

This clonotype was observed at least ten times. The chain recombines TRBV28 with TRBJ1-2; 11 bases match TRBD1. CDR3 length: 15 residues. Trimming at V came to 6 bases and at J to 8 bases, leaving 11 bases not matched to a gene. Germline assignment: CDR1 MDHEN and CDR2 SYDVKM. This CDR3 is CASSPSDRGRDGYTF. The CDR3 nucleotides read TGTGCCAGCAGCCCCTCGGACAGGGGGCGAGACGGCTACACCTTC.

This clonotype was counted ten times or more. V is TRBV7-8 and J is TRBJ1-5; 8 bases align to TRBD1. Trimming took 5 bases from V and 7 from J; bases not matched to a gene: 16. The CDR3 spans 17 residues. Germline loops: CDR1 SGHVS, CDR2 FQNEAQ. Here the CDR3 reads CASSPLIRQGSGQPQHF. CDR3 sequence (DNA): TGTGCCAGCAGCCCGCTTATCCGACAGGGGTCAGGACAGCCCCAGCATTTT. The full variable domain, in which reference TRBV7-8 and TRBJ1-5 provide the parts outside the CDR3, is GAGVSQSPRYKVAKRGQDVALRCDPISGHVSLFWYQQALGQGPEFLTYFQNEAQLDKSGLPSDRFFAERPEGSVSTLKIQRTQQEDSAVYLCASSPLIRQGSGQPQHFGDGTRLSIL.

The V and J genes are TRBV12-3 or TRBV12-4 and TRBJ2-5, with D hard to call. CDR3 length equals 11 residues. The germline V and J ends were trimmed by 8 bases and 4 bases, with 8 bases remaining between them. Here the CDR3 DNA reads TGTGCCAGCTGCTCCCGAGAGACCCAGTACTTC. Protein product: CASCSRETQYF.

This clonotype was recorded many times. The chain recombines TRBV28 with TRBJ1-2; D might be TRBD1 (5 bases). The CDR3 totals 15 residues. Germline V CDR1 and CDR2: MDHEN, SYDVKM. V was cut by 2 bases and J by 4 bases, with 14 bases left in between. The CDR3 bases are TGTGCCAGCAGTTTAGGAACAGGTCCCCTCTATGGCTACACCTTC. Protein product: CASSLGTGPLYGYTF.

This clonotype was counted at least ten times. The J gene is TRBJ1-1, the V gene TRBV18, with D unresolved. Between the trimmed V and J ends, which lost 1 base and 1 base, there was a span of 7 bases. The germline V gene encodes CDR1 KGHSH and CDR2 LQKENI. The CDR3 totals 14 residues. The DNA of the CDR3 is TGTGCCAGCTCACCACAGGGCGAGAACACTGAAGCTTTCTTT. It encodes CASSPQGENTEAFF.

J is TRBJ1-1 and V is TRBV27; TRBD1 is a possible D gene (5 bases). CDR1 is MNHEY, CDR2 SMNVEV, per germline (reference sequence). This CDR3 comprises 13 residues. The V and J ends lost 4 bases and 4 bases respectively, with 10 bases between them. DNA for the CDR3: TGTGCCAGCAGTTGGAGCAGGGTCACTGAAGCTTTCTTT. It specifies CASSWSRVTEAFF.

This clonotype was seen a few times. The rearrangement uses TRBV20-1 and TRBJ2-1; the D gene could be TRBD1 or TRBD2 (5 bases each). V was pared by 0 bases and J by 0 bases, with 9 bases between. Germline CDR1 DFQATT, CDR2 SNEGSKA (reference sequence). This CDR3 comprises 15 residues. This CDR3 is CSARDPRGSYNEQFF. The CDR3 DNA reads TGCAGTGCTAGAGATCCGAGGGGCTCCTACAATGAGCAGTTCTTC.

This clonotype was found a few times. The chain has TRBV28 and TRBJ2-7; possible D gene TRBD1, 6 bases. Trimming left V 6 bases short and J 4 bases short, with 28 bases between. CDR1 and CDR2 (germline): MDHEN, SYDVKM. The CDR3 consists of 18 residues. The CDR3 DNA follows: TGTGCCAGCAGCACCACAGGGATTCGGGTTTCGCTGAGTTACGAGCAGTACTTC. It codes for CASSTTGIRVSLSYEQYF.

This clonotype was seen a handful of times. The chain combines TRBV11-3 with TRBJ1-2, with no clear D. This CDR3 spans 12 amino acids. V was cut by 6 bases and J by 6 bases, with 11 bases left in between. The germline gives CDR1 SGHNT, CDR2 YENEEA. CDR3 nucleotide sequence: TGTGCCAGCAGGGCCCGTCTGAATGGCTACACCTTC. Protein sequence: CASRARLNGYTF.

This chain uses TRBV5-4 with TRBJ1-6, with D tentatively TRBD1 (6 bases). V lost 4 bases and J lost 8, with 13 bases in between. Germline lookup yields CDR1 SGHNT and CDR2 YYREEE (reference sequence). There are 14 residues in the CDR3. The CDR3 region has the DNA TGTGCCAGCAGCCGCAGGGGAATGCATTCACCCCTCCACTTT. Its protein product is CASSRRGMHSPLHF.

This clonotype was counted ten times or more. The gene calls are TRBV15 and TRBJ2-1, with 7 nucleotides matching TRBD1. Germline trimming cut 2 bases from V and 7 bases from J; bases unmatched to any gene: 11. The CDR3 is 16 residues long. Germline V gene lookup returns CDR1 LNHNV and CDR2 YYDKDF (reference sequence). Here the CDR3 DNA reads TGTGCCACCAGCAGAACACCGGGACAGCCCTCTAATGAGCAGTTCTTC. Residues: CATSRTPGQPSNEQFF.